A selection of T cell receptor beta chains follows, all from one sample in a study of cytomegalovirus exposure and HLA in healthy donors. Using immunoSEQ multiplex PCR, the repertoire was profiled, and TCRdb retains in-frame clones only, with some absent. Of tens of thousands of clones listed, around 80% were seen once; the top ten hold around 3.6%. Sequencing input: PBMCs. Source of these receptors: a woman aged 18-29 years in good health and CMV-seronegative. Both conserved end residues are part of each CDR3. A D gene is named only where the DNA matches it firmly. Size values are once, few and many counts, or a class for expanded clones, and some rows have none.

CASSPPEAGSYGYTF,TGTGCCAGCAGCCCCCCGGAGGCGGGGAGTTATGGCTACACCTTC,-,TRBJ1-2,TRBV7-9,few
CASSPGGGDTGELFF,TGTGCCAGCAGCCCAGGAGGGGGGGACACCGGGGAGCTGTTTTTT,-,TRBJ2-2,TRBV7-7,-
CASSEGAASQNEKLFF,TGTGCCAGCTCCGAGGGGGCCGCATCGCAAAATGAAAAACTGTTTTTT,TRBD1,TRBJ1-4,TRBV18,-
CASSMIEGGTEAFF,TGTGCCAGTAGTATGATAGAGGGAGGGACTGAAGCTTTCTTT,-,TRBJ1-1,TRBV19,-
CATNDRGGHEQYF,TGCGCCACCAATGACAGGGGTGGCCACGAGCAGTACTTC,TRBD1,TRBJ2-7,TRBV10-2,-
CASTPGSPPNEQFF,TGTGCCAGTACCCCGGGATCCCCCCCCAATGAGCAGTTCTTC,-,TRBJ2-1,TRBV19,-
CASSPNWSEAFF,TGTGCCAGCTCCCCTAATTGGTCTGAAGCTTTCTTT,-,TRBJ1-1,TRBV18,-
CASKGVTSGNTIYF,TGTGCCAGTAAGGGGGTAACCTCTGGAAACACCATATATTTT,-,TRBJ1-3,TRBV19,-
CASSSIAGAQYEQYF,TGTGCCAGCAGCTCGATAGCGGGGGCTCAATACGAGCAGTACTTC,TRBD2,TRBJ2-7,TRBV5-4,-
CASREWGGNYNEQFF,TGTGCCAGCAGGGAATGGGGGGGGAATTACAATGAGCAGTTCTTC,TRBD2,TRBJ2-1,TRBV5-6,-
CASSLGTSGGQETQYF,TGTGCCAGCAGCTTAGGGACTAGCGGGGGACAAGAGACCCAGTACTTC,TRBD2,TRBJ2-5,TRBV7-2,-
CASSQVWERGHTDTQYF,TGTGCCAGCAGCCAAGTCTGGGAGCGGGGCCACACAGATACGCAGTATTTT,TRBD2,TRBJ2-3,TRBV14,-
CASSTGLALYEQYF,TGTGCCAGCAGCACCGGACTAGCTCTCTACGAGCAGTACTTC,TRBD2,TRBJ2-7,TRBV11-2,-
CASSLGGPLMNTEAFF,TGTGCCAGCTCATTAGGCGGCCCTCTAATGAACACTGAAGCTTTCTTT,-,TRBJ1-1,TRBV18,once
CASSILLAGGPWEQFF,TGTGCCAGTAGTATTTTGCTAGCGGGAGGGCCGTGGGAGCAGTTCTTC,TRBD2,TRBJ2-1,TRBV19,-
CASSLLAGGPGETQYF,TGTGCCAGCAGCTTACTAGCGGGGGGGCCGGGAGAGACCCAGTACTTC,TRBD2,TRBJ2-5,TRBV5-4,-
CSSSPDPGTTYYEQYF,TGTTCCAGCAGCCCAGATCCCGGGACAACTTATTACGAGCAGTACTTC,-,TRBJ2-7,TRBV7-9,-
CASSQSPSGRADEQFF,TGCGCCAGCAGTCAATCACCTAGCGGGAGGGCCGATGAGCAGTTCTTC,TRBD2,TRBJ2-1,TRBV23-1,-
CASSYSGGRSNYGYTF,TGTGCCAGCAGTTACTCGGGGGGGAGGTCTAACTATGGCTACACCTTC,-,TRBJ1-2,TRBV6-5,-
CASSADRRPATNEKLFF,TGTGCCAGCAGCGCGGACAGGCGTCCTGCAACTAATGAAAAACTGTTTTTT,TRBD1,TRBJ1-4,TRBV9,once
CASSIWLAGYTGELFF,TGTGCCAGTAGTATTTGGCTAGCGGGTTACACCGGGGAGCTGTTTTTT,TRBD2,TRBJ2-2,TRBV19,-
CASSSPIRGYGYTF,TGTGCCAGCAGTTCCCCCATCCGGGGTTATGGCTACACCTTC,-,TRBJ1-2,TRBV27,-